This T cell receptor (beta chain) was obtained from a study of blood T cell repertoires in COVID-19. TCRdb's table, derived via immunoSEQ multiplex PCR, lists solely in-frame clones and lacks some. The repertoire consists of some 37,000 clones, with about 88% occurring once and the leading ten covering around 20%. The CDR3 is 13 amino acids. CDR1 and CDR2 from the germline V gene are SQVTM and ANQGSEA. With 6 bases clipped from V and 2 bases from J, the junction kept 5 bases outside the gene matches. The sequence derives from a man between 50 and 59 years old in a cohort sampled during active COVID-19. The rearrangement joins TRBV29-1 to TRBJ2-7; 9 nucleotides agree with TRBD1. The specimen was peripheral blood. The CDR3 loop is CSVGTGNTYEQYF. As DNA, the CDR3 is TGCAGCGTGGGGACAGGGAACACCTACGAGCAGTACTTC.